This T cell receptor (beta chain) was captured by sequencing in a study of blood T cell repertoires in COVID-19. Study-level information: COVID-19 samples collected from the United States, Italy and Spain covered acute and convalescent phases. PBMCs, B-cell-depleted T cells, or T cells were the source of the cDNA or gDNA that made up the material.

This clone has at least ten counts. CDR1 is WSHSY and CDR2 is SAAADI in the germline V gene. The CDR3 is 14 residues long. The V segment lost 7 bases and the J segment 8 bases; nucleotides outside the gene matches: 6. Under the authors' procedure: Cell counts per sample came from amplifying reference gene primers. Profiling relied on immunoSEQ multiplex PCR, and the TCRdb table lists in-frame clones only, not all of them. V, J and clone size are those of that table, while D and trimming were read from the DNA. Here the sample spans some 130,000 clones, more than 80% being singletons. This sequence originates from a human donor in a cohort sampled during active COVID-19. The specimen was peripheral blood. The chain employs TRBV10-2 and TRBJ1-6; 9 bases align to TRBD1. CDR3 residues: CASKYWTGDSPLHF. CDR3 DNA: TGCGCCAGCAAATATTGGACAGGGGATTCACCCCTCCACTTT.